This TCR beta chain was observed in a study of blood T cells in healthy people across ages (dated by TCRdb to 2015 to 2017). Background for the entire study: In model experiments, template switching captured roughly one uniquely barcoded TCR beta cDNA molecule for every two T cells. Two additional independent replicas of 1 million unique cDNA reads from the same blood draw were analyzed for two donors (one aged 18 to 29 and one aged 80 or older). Donors of different ages were randomly distributed across sequencing lanes to avoid experimental bias. The study measured age-related changes in TCR beta repertoire diversity using deep sequencing normalized with unique cDNA molecular identifiers. The donors were split into four age groups: young (average around 15 years), middle-aged (39), aged (about 62) and long-lived (about 74).

What the research found in general, with its limitations: As age increased, observed TCR beta diversity per million T cells dropped in a roughly linear way, and a significant reduction was already evident by age roughly 40. Because donor CMV infection status was unknown, age-related changes in expanded clonotypes were potentially confounded. Because profiling used bulk unsorted PBMCs, naive and antigen-experienced compartments could not be compared conclusively. Compared with the aged group, the long-lived group had more naive CD4+ T cells, fewer expanded clones and increased TCR diversity, suggesting age selection. Estimates of total diversity from one million sequenced T cells were regarded as lower bounds and underestimates. A strong correlation was found between observed TCR beta diversity and the percentage of naive T cells measured by flow cytometry.

Details on this clonotype: No cognate antigen has been identified for it. Base qualities are missing; no much larger clone stands one base away.

V gives up 4 bases and J gives up 9 bases, and the segment between their germline ends measures 13 bases. From the cysteine through the phenylalanine, the CDR3 covers 12 amino acids. Left in the record is the CDR3 DNA by itself, 36 bases read in frame from the first base. CDR1 and CDR2 (SQVTM, ANQGSEA) derive from the germline V gene. Libraries came from 5' RACE. Sequenced using an Illumina HiSeq 2500. A second roughly 7 to 12 cycle PCR used a sample-barcoded 5' primer and a J-beta primer mix. A unique molecular identifier was introduced onto each TCR beta cDNA molecule by a template-switch 5' adaptor carrying 12 random nucleotides. Each sample yielded at least 3 million CDR3-containing paired-end reads. First-strand cDNA synthesis was performed from all RNA using the Mint cDNA synthesis kit, with priming by a TRBC-specific oligonucleotide. Following uracil-DNA glycosylase treatment, all cDNA underwent a first 18-cycle PCR with the universal primers M1SS and BC2_uni_R. The authors' pipeline ran thus. Each sample was normalized by randomly selecting 1 million high-quality reads, each carrying a distinct molecular identifier. Reads with shared molecular identifiers were discarded instead of being binned into consensus sequences. CDR3 identification, clonotype clustering and error correction used MiTCR with a Q25 quality threshold and the strictest error-elimination algorithm. A nonparametric unseen species model using Euler transformation provided a lower-bound estimate of total TCR beta diversity. TCRdb itself trimmed the public reads at Q25 with fastp, ran MiXCR and retained productive beta chains. CDR3 protein sequences are deduplicated, and each keeps its most common genes and DNA. These V and J calls derive from TCRdb rather than the authors' analysis. Recorded for this sample are around 900,000 distinct CDR3 sequences; approximately 50% of them occurred a single time. The top ten constitute around a fifth of the sample.

Donors were about 36 systemically healthy Caucasian individuals from Russia aged roughly 6 to 90 years. About 9.6 milliliters of peripheral blood were collected from each donor into EDTA-treated Vacutainer tubes. PBMCs were isolated by Ficoll-Paque density-gradient centrifugation, with at least 7 million obtained per sample. Total RNA, at least 6 micrograms per sample, was extracted from PBMCs with Trizol reagent. For every donor, an aliquot of PBMCs went through flow cytometry to measure the percentages of naive CD45RAhigh/CD27high T cells. The origin of this receptor is an older woman in good health. The sample consisted of blood. The rearranged chain carries TRBV29-1 and TRBJ2-1; a weak D assignment points to TRBD2 (5 bases agree). The CDR3 corresponds to CSVGWSGREQFF. The nucleotide sequence reads as follows: TGCAGCGTTGGATGGAGCGGTCGTGAGCAGTTCTTC.